This passage covers 19 T cell receptor beta chains from one sample sequenced in a study of control samples from healthy donors and cancer patients. Profiling relied on immunoSEQ multiplex PCR, and the TCRdb table lists in-frame clones only, not all of them. This sample has some 410,000 clones, with 80% to 95% found just once. The source material was PBMCs. Source of these receptors: a man in his forties with head and neck cancer.

The chain links TRBV5-8 to TRBJ2-3; tentative D call: TRBD1 (6 bases). This CDR3 is built from 16 residues. The germline gives CDR1 SGHTS, CDR2 YDEGEE. Trimming shortened V by 7 bases and J by 0 bases, and 18 bases separated the two germline ends. The CDR3 is CASGKTGRASTDTQYF. CDR3 nucleotide sequence: TGTGCCAGCGGGAAAACAGGGAGAGCTAGCACAGATACGCAGTATTTT.

This clone was counted once. V gene TRBV9 combines with J gene TRBJ2-1; 12 bases line up with TRBD2. Germline trimming cut 3 bases from V and 4 bases from J; bases unmatched to any gene: 5. The length of the CDR3 is 16 residues. Germline V gene data show CDR1 as SGDLS and CDR2 as YYNGEE. CDR3 in amino acids: CASSARTSGTYNEQFF. The CDR3 DNA reads as TGTGCCAGCAGCGCAAGGACTAGCGGGACTTACAATGAGCAGTTCTTC.

The chain is built from TRBV7-3 and TRBJ2-1; no definite D call. The CDR3 has 16 amino acids. Germline V gene data show CDR1 as SGHTA and CDR2 as FQGTGA. The V and J ends lost 3 bases and 0 bases respectively, with 12 bases between them. CDR3 DNA: TGTGCCAGCAGCTTCGGACCGGTGAGCTCCTACAATGAGCAGTTCTTC. As protein: CASSFGPVSSYNEQFF.

With respect to this clone: Other DNA sequences of this sample code for an identical CDR3. The V and J genes are TRBV28 and TRBJ1-2, with 8 bases that match TRBD1. The CDR3 spans 14 residues. The germline gives CDR1 MDHEN, CDR2 SYDVKM. V shed 6 bases and J 0 bases; nucleotides not matched to a gene: 3. CDR3 residues: CASSGTGANYGYTF. CDR3 nucleotides: TGTGCCAGCAGCGGGACAGGTGCTAACTATGGCTACACCTTC.

The J gene is TRBJ1-6, the V gene TRBV7-6, with 8 bases matching TRBD1. V was pared by 5 bases and J by 8 bases, with 20 bases of the junction left unmatched. The germline CDR1 and CDR2 sequences are SGHVS and FNYEAQ. The CDR3 spans 19 residues. The CDR3 DNA reads TGTGCCAGCAGCGCAGGGAGTTTAGAGGCAGGGGGCGTGTATTCACCCCTCCACTTT. Protein sequence: CASSAGSLEAGGVYSPLHF.

This clone has only one observation. This chain joins TRBV25-1 and TRBJ1-3; D is unresolved. The CDR3 sequence is 15 residues long. Trimming pared 3 bases from V and 0 bases from J, leaving 9 bases between. CDR1 MGHDK and CDR2 SYGVNS come from the germline V gene. The CDR3 loop is CASSDPGSSGNTIYF. In DNA form, the CDR3 reads TGTGCCAGCAGTGACCCCGGTAGCTCTGGAAACACCATATATTTT. Supplemented by reference TRBV25-1 and TRBJ1-3, the full variable domain reads EADIYQTPRYLVIGTGKKITLECSQTMGHDKMYWYQQDPGMELHLIHYSYGVNSTEKGDLSSESTVSRIRTEHFPLTLESARPSHTSQYLCASSDPGSSGNTIYFGEGSWLTVV.

The V and J genes are TRBV28 and TRBJ2-3, with D maybe TRBD1 (6 bases). V lost 2 bases and J lost 7, with 13 bases in between. This CDR3 spans 14 amino acids. Germline CDR1 MDHEN, CDR2 SYDVKM. The CDR3 DNA follows: TGTGCCAGCAGTTTAAACCGCAGGGGTTATACGCAGTATTTT. It specifies CASSLNRRGYTQYF.

The chain is built from TRBV6-5 and TRBJ2-7; no clear D gene. Germline V lookup: CDR1 MNHEY, CDR2 SVGAGI. The CDR3 loop spans 15 amino acids. V lost 6 bases and J lost 4, with 19 bases in between. This CDR3 is CASSRPGANIYEQYF. Here the CDR3 DNA reads TGTGCCAGCAGCCGCCCTGGAGCTAATATTTACGAGCAGTACTTC.

The chain recombines TRBV7-6 with TRBJ1-3; D remains unclear. Trimming took off 0 bases at V and 0 bases at J, with 18 bases between the two ends. This CDR3 contains 19 residues. Germline loops: CDR1 SGHVS, CDR2 FNYEAQ. CDR3 amino acids: CASSLARGYLGSSGNTIYF. CDR3 bases: TGTGCCAGCAGCTTAGCGCGGGGTTATTTAGGCAGCTCTGGAAACACCATATATTTT. The full variable domain, completed using reference TRBV7-6 and TRBJ1-3, is GAGVSQSPRYKVTKRGQDVALRCDPISGHVSLYWYRQALGQGPEFLTYFNYEAQQDKSGLPNDRFSAERPEGSISTLTIQRTEQRDSAMYRCASSLARGYLGSSGNTIYFGEGSWLTVV.

The rearrangement joins TRBV28 to TRBJ2-3, with 10 nucleotides matching TRBD2. The CDR3 loop spans 18 amino acids. In germline, CDR1 is MDHEN, CDR2 SYDVKM. V was pared by 4 bases and J by 3 bases, with 13 bases of the junction left unmatched. CDR3 bases: TGTGCCAGCAGTTCCCTGAACCAAGCGGGGGGGCTTACAGATACGCAGTATTTT. Protein product: CASSSLNQAGGLTDTQYF.

The chain couples TRBV28 to TRBJ1-2; D ambiguous. The CDR3 sequence is 13 residues long. Trimming pared 8 bases from V and 2 bases from J, leaving 12 bases between. Germline V gene lookup returns CDR1 MDHEN and CDR2 SYDVKM. CDR3 in amino acids: CASSISANYGYTF. CDR3 nucleotides: TGTGCCAGCTCCATAAGTGCGAACTATGGCTACACCTTC.

The CDR3 DNA sequence: TGTGCCAGCAGCTGGGGCTATGGCTACACCTTC. Its translation is CASSWGYGYTF. The chain links TRBV21-1 to TRBJ1-2. TRBV21-1 has pseudogene status. The CDR3 extends over 11 amino acids.

The V and J genes are TRBV6-5 and TRBJ2-5; D possibly uses TRBD1 or TRBD2 (5 bases each). Trimming shortened V by 5 bases and J by 4 bases, and 14 bases separated the two germline ends. Germline V gene sequence: CDR1 MNHEY, CDR2 SVGAGI. The length of the CDR3 is 14 residues. DNA for the CDR3: TGTGCCAGCAGTAGCCCGCGAGGGGTAGAGACCCAGTACTTC. This translates into CASSSPRGVETQYF.

The rearrangement links TRBV5-4 to TRBJ2-5, with 13 bases matching TRBD2. With V trimmed by 2 bases and J by 5 bases, 9 bases remained unmatched. The CDR3 spans 17 residues. Per germline, CDR1 SGHNT and CDR2 YYREEE (reference sequence). Here the CDR3 reads CASSLEGLAGARETQYF. In nucleotides, the CDR3 is TGTGCCAGCAGCTTAGAAGGACTAGCGGGGGCCAGGGAGACCCAGTACTTC. Together with reference TRBV5-4 and TRBJ2-5, the CDR3 gives the full variable domain: ETGVTQSPTHLIKTRGQQVTLRCSSQSGHNTVSWYQQALGQGPQFIFQYYREEENGRGNFPPRFSGLQFPNYSSELNVNALELDDSALYLCASSLEGLAGARETQYFGPGTRLLVL.

The rearrangement uses TRBV3-1 (or the pseudogene TRBV3-2) and TRBJ2-5; TRBD2 agrees at 10 bases. This CDR3 has 22 residues. With 4 bases clipped from V and 4 bases from J, the junction kept 27 bases outside the gene matches. Germline loops: CDR1 LGHDT, CDR2 YNNKEL (reference sequence). CDR3 sequence: CASSPTSLLAGANHYPRETQYF. For the CDR3, the DNA is TGTGCCAGCAGCCCCACTTCGCTCCTAGCGGGGGCCAACCATTATCCCAGAGAGACCCAGTACTTC.

The chain uses TRBV11-2 and TRBJ1-2; possibly TRBD1 for D (6 bases). Germline values: CDR1 SGHAT, CDR2 FQNNGV. V lost 5 bases and J lost 2, with 9 bases in between. The CDR3 length is 13 residues. The CDR3 is CASSQDSNYGYTF. As DNA, the CDR3 is TGTGCCAGCAGCCAGGACAGCAACTATGGCTACACCTTC.

This rearrangement joins TRBV4-1 to TRBJ2-6; TRBD1 matches at 9 bases. Looked up from germline, CDR1 is MGHRA and CDR2 is YSYEKL. The CDR3 has 18 residues. After removal of 4 bases from V and 4 bases from J, the junction contained 11 bases not matched to a gene. The CDR3 is CASSRSSGQGTGANVLTF. The CDR3 bases are TGCGCCAGCAGCCGATCAAGTGGACAGGGGACCGGGGCCAACGTCCTGACTTTC.

This rearrangement joins TRBV19 to TRBJ2-7, with 9 nucleotides matching TRBD2. This CDR3 contains 14 residues. The germline V gene encodes CDR1 LNHDA and CDR2 SQIVND (reference sequence). J lost 3 bases, V lost 4 bases, and 4 bases had no gene match. CDR3 amino acids: CASSTGLAFYEQYF. As DNA, the CDR3 is TGTGCCAGTAGTACAGGACTAGCGTTCTACGAGCAGTACTTC.

The J gene is TRBJ2-5, the V gene TRBV5-1, with 7 nucleotides matching TRBD2. V shed 1 base and J 4 bases; nucleotides not matched to a gene: 1. The CDR3 contains 13 residues. Germline V gene sequence: CDR1 SGHRS, CDR2 YFSETQ. CDR3 sequence reads: CASSLLAVETQYF. The CDR3 coding sequence is TGCGCCAGCAGCTTGCTAGCGGTAGAGACCCAGTACTTC.